This T cell receptor beta chain was profiled in a study of graft-versus-host responses after intestinal transplantation. Study context: Every recipient had anti-thymocyte globulin induction and 2 to 4 years of tacrolimus plus steroids. Findings of the study overall: With peak circulating GvH clone levels came an association with early post-transplant HvG declines.

This table comes from immunoSEQ multiplex PCR, and its TCRdb copy is limited to in-frame clones, with some not included. The sample comprises some 120,000 clones, roughly nine tenths of which are singletons, and roughly 0.2% rests with the top ten. With regard to this clone: As yet, its antigen is unknown.

The specimen was unstimulated CD4+ T cells sorted from spleen or lymph node cells, collected before intestinal transplant. The clonotype comes from a human donor who received an intestinal transplant.

The CDR3 DNA follows: TGTGCCAGTAGTATAGCAGGACAGGGAGTTCAGCCCCAGCATTTT. Translating it yields CASSIAGQGVQPQHF. The chain combines TRBV19 with TRBJ1-5, with 8 positions matching TRBD1. Trimming at V came to 1 base and at J to 6 bases, leaving 5 bases not matched to a gene. This CDR3 comprises 15 residues. In germline, CDR1 is LNHDA, CDR2 SQIVND (reference sequence).